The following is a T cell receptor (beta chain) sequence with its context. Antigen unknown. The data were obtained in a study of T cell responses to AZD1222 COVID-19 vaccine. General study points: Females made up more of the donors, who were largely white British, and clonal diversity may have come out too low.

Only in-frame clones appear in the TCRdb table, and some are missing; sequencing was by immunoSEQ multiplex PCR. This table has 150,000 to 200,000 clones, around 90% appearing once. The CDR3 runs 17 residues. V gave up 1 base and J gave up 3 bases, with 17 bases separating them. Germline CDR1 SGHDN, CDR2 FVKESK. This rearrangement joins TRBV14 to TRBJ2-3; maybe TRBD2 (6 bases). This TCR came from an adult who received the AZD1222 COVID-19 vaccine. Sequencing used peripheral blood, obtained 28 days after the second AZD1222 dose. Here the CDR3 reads CASSQGEVGGITDTQYF. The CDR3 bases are TGTGCCAGCAGCCAAGGGGAAGTCGGGGGAATAACAGATACGCAGTATTTT.